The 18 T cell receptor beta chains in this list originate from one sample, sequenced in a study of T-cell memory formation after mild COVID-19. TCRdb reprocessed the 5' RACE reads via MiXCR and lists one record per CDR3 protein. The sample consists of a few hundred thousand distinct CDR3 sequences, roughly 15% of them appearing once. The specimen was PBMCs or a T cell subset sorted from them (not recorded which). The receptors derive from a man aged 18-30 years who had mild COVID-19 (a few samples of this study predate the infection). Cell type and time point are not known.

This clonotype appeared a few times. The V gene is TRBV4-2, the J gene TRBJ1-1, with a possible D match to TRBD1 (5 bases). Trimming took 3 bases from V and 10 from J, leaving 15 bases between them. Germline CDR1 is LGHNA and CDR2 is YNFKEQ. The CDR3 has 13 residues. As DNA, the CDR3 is TGTGCCAGCAGCCATGATCAGGGCGGAACAGCTTTCTTT. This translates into CASSHDQGGTAFF.

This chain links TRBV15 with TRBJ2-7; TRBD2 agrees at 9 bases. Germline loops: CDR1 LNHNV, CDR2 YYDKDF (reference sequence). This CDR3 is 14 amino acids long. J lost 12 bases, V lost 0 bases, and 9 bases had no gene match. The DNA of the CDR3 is TGTGCCACCAGCAGAGACCAGCGGGGGGTCGTTCGGTACTTC. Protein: CATSRDQRGVVRYF.

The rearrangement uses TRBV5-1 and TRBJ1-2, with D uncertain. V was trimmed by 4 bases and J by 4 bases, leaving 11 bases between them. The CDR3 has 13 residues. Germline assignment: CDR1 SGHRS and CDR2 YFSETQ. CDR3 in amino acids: CASSTESSYGYTF. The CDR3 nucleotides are TGCGCCAGCAGCACGGAGTCGTCCTATGGCTACACCTTC.

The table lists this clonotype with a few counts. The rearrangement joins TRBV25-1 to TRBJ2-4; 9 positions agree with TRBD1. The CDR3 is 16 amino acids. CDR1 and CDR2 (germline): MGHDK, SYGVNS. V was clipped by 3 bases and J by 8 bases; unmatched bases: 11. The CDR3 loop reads CASSDPGTGSFDIQYF. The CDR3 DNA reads TGTGCCAGCAGTGACCCCGGGACAGGGTCATTTGACATTCAGTACTTC.

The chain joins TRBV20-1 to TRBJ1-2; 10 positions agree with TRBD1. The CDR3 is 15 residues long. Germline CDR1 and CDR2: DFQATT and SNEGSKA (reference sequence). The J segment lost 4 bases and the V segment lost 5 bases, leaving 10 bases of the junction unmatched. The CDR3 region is CSASPGQGERYGYTF. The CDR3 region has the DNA TGCAGTGCTTCGCCCGGACAGGGGGAACGCTATGGCTACACCTTC.

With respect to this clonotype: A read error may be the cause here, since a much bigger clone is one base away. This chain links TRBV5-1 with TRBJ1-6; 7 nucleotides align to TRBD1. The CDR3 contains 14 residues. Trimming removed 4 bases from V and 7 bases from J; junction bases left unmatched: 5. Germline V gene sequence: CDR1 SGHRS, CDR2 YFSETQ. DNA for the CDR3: TGCGCCAGCAGCATAGACAGGGCCAATTCACCCCTCCACTTT. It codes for CASSIDRANSPLHF.

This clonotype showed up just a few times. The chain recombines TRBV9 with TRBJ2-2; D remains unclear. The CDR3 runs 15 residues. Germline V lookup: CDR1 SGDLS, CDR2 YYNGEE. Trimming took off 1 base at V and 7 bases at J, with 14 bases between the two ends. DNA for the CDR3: TGTGCCAGCAGCGTACACGGGTCGTATGGCGGGGAGCTGTTTTTT. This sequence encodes CASSVHGSYGGELFF.

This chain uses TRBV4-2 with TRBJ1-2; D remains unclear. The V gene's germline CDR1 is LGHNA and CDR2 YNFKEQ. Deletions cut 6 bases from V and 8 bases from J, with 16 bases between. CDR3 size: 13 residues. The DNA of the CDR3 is TGTGCCAGCAGTAGTCTAGGGATGGAAGGCTACACCTTC. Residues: CASSSLGMEGYTF.

CDR3 sequence: CATQDRSYEQYV. In DNA, the CDR3 is TGTGCCACCCAAGACAGATCCTACGAGCAGTACGTC. The chain joins TRBV6-2 or TRBV6-3 to TRBJ2-7, with D possibly being TRBD1 (5 bases). The V end was cut by 10 bases, the J end by 1 base, with 11 bases between. Germline V lookup: CDR1 MNHEY, CDR2 SVGEGT. The CDR3 contains 12 residues.

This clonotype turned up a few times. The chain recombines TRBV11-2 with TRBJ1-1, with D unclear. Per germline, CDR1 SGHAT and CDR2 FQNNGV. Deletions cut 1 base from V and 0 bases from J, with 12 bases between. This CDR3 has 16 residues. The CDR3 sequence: CASSLGLKLMNTEAFF. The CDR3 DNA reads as TGTGCCAGCAGCTTAGGGTTAAAACTCATGAACACTGAAGCTTTCTTT. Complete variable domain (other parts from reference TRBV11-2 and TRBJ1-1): EAGVAQSPRYKIIEKRQSVAFWCNPISGHATLYWYQQILGQGPKLLIQFQNNGVVDDSQLPKDRFSAERLKGVDSTLKIQPAKLEDSAVYLCASSLGLKLMNTEAFFGQGTRLTVV.

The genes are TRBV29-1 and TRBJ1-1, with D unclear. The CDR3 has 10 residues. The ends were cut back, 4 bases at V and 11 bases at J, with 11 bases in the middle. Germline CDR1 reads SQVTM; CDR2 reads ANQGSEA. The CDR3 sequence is CSVVRTSAFF. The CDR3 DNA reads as TGCAGCGTTGTCAGGACCTCCGCTTTCTTT.

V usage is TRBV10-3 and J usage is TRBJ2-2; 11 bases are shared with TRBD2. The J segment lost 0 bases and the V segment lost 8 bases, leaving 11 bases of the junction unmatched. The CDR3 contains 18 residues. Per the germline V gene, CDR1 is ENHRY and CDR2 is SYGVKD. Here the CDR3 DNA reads TGTGCCATCGCTCCTGTTCTAGCGGGGGGTGCGAACACCGGGGAGCTGTTTTTT. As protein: CAIAPVLAGGANTGELFF.

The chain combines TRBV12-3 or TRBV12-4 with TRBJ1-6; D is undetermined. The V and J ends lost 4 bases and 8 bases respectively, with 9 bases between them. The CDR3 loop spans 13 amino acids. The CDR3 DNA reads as TGTGCCAGCAGTTCAATGGTCGATTCACCCCTCCACTTT. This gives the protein CASSSMVDSPLHF.

The CDR3 DNA follows: TGCAGCGTTAAAAGGGGGCTTAATGAAAAACTGTTTTTT. It translates to CSVKRGLNEKLFF. The chain recombines TRBV29-1 with TRBJ1-4; 7 bases map to TRBD1. J was trimmed by 4 bases and V by 5 bases; bases with no gene match: 4. The CDR3 is made up of 13 amino acids. Germline V gene data show CDR1 as SQVTM and CDR2 as ANQGSEA.

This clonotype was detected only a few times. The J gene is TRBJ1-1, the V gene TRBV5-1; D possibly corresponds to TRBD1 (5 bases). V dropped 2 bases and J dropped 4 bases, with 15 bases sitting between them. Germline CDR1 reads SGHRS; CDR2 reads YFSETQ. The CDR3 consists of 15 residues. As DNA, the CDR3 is TGCGCCAGCAGCTTTGAGGGGTTAAAGGGCACTGAAGCTTTCTTT. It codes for CASSFEGLKGTEAFF.

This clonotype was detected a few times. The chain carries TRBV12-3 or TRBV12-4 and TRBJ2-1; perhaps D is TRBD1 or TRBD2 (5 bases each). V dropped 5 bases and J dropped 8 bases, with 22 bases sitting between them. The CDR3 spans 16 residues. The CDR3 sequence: CASSPPGRLPRDEQFF. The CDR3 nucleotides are TGTGCCAGCAGTCCACCGGGACGGTTGCCTCGGGATGAGCAGTTCTTC.

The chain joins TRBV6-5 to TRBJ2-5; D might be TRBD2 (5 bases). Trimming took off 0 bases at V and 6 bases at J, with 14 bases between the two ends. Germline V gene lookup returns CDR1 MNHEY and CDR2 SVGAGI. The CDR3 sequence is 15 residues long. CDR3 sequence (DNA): TGTGCCAGCAGTTACTCGACTTCAAACGGGAAGACCCAGTACTTC. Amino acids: CASSYSTSNGKTQYF.

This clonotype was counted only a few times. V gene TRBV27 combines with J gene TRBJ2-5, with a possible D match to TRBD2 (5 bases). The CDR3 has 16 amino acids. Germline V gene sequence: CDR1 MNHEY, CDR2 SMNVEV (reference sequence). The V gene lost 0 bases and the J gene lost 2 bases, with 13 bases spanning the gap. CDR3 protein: CASSLSRVGGQETQYF. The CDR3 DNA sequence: TGTGCCAGCAGTTTATCGAGAGTTGGCGGGCAAGAGACCCAGTACTTC.